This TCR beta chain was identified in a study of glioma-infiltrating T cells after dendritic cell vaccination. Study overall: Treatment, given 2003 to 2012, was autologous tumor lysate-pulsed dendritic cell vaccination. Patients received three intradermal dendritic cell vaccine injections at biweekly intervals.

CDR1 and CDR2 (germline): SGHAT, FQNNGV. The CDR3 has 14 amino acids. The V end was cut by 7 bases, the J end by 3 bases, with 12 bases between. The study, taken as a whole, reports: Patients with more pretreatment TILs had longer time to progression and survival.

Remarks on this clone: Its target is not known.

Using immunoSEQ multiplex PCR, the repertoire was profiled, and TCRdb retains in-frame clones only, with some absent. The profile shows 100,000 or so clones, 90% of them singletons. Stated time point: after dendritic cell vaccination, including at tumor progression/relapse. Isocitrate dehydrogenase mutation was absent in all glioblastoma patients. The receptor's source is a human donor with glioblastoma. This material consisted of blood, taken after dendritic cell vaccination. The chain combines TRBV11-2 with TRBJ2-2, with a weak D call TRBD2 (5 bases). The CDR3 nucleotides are TGTGCCAGCAACTTGGACTGGGACACCGGGGAGCTGTTTTTT. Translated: CASNLDWDTGELFF.